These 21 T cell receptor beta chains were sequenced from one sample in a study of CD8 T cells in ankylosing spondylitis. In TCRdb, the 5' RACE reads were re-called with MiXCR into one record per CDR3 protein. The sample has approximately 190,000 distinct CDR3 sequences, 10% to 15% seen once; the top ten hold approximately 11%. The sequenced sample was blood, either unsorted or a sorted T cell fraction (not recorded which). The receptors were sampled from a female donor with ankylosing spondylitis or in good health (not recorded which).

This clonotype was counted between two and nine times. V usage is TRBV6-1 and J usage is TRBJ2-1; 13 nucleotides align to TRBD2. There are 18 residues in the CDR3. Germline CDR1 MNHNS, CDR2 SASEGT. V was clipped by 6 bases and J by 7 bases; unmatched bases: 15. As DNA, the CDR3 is TGTGCCAGCAGGAAATCCGGGACTAGCGGGACCATCCTGAATGAGCAGTTCTTC. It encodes CASRKSGTSGTILNEQFF.

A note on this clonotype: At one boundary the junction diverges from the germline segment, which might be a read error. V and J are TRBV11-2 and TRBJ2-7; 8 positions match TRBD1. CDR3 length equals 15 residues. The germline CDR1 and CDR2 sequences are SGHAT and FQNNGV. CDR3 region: CASSLSTGGNYAQYF. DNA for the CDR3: TGTGCCAGCAGCTTATCCACAGGGGGAAACTACGCGCAGTACTTC.

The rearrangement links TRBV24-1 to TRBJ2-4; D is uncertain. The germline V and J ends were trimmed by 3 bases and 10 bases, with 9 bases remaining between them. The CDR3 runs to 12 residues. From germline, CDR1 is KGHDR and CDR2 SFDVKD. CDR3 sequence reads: CATSDNGDIQYF. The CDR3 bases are TGTGCCACCAGTGATAATGGAGATATTCAGTACTTC.

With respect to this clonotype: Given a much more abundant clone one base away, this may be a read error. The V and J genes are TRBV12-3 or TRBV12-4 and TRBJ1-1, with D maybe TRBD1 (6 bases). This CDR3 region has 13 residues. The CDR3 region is CTSNGGANTEAFF. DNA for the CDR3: TGTACCAGCAACGGGGGGGCAAACACTGAAGCTTTCTTT.

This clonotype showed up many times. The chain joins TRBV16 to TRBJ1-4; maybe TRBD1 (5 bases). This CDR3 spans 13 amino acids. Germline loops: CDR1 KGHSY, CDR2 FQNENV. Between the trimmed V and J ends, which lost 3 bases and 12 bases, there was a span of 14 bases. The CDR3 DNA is TGTGCCAGCAGCCAGATCCGGGACGGGGAACTGTTTTTT. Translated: CASSQIRDGELFF.

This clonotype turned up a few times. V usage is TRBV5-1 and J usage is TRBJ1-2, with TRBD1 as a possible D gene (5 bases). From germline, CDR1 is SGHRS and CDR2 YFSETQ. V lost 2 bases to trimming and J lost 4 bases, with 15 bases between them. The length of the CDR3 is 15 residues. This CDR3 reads CASSFFGGGGYGYTF. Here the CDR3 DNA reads TGCGCCAGCAGCTTTTTCGGTGGGGGTGGCTATGGCTACACCTTC. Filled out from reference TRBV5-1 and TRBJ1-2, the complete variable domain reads KAGVTQTPRYLIKTRGQQVTLSCSPISGHRSVSWYQQTPGQGLQFLFEYFSETQRNKGNFPGRFSGRQFSNSRSEMNVSTLELGDSALYLCASSFFGGGGYGYTFGSGTRLTVV.

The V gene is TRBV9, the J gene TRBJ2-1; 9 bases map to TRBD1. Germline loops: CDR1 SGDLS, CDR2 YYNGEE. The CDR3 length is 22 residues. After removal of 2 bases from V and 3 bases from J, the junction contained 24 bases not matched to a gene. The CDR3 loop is CASSVRNRGLARGLSIYNEQFF. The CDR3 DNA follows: TGTGCCAGCAGCGTCCGGAACAGGGGGCTAGCGAGGGGCCTTTCTATCTACAATGAGCAGTTCTTC.

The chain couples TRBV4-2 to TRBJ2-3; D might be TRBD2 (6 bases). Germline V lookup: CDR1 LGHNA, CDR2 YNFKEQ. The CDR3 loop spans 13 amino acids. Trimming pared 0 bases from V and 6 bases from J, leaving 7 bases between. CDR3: CASSQDREDTQYF. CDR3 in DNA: TGTGCCAGCAGCCAAGATCGGGAGGATACGCAGTATTTT.

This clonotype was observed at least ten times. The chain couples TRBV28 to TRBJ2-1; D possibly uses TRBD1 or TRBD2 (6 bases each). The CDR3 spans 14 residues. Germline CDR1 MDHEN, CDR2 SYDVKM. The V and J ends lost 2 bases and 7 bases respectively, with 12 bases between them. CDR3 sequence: CASSLPQGRNEQFF. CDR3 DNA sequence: TGTGCCAGCAGTTTACCGCAGGGGAGGAATGAGCAGTTCTTC.

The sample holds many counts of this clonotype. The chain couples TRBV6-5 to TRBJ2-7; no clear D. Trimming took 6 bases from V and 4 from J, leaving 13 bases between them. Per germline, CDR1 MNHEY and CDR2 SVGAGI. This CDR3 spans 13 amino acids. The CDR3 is CASRYADRYEQYF. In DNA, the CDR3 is TGTGCCAGCAGGTACGCCGACCGGTACGAGCAGTACTTC.

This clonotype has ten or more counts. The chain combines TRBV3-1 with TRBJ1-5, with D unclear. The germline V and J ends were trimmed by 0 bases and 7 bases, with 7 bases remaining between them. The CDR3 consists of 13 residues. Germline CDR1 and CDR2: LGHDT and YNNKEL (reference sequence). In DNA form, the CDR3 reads TGTGCCAGCAGCCAAGATCGGCACCAGCCCCAGCATTTT. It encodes CASSQDRHQPQHF.

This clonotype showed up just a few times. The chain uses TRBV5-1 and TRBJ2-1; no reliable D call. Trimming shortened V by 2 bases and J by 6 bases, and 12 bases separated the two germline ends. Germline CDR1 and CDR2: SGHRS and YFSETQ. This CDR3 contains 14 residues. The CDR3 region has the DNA TGCGCCAGCAGCTTCGTCGAGCTGACCAATGAGCAGTTCTTC. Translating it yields CASSFVELTNEQFF.

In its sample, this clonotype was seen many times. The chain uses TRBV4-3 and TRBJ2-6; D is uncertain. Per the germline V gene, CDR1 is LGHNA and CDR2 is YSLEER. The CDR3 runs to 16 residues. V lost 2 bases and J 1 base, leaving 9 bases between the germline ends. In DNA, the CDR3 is TGCGCCAGCAGCCAAAGTTTAGAGTCTGGGGCCAACGTCCTGACTTTC. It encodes CASSQSLESGANVLTF.

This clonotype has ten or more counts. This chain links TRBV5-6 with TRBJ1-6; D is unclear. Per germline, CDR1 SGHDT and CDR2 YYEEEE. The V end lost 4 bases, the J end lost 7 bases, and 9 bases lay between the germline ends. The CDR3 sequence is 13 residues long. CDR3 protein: CASSPNGNSPLHF. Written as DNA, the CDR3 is TGTGCCAGCAGCCCCAATGGAAATTCACCCCTCCACTTT.

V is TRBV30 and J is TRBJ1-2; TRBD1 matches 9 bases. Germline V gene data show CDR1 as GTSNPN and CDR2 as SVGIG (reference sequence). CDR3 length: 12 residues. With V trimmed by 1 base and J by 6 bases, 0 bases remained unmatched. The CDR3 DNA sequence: TGTGCCTGGAGTGGGACAGGGGATGGCTACACCTTC. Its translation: CAWSGTGDGYTF.

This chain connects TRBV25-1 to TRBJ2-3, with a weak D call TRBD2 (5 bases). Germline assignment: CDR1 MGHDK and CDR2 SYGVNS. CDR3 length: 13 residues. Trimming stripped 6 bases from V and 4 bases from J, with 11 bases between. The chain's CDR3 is CASSPLGADTQYF. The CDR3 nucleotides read TGTGCCAGCAGCCCCCTCGGGGCAGATACGCAGTATTTT.

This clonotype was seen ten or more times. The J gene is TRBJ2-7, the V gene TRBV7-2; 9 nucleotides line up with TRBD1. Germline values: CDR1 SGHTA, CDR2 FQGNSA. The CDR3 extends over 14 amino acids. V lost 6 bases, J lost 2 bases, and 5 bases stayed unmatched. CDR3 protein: CASSGTGPPYEQYF. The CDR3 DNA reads TGTGCCAGCAGTGGGACAGGGCCCCCCTACGAGCAGTACTTC.

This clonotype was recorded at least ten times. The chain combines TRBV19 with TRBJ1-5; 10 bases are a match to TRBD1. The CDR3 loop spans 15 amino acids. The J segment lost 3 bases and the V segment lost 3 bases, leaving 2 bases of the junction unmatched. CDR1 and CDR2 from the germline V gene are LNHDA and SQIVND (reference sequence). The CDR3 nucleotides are TGTGCCAGTAGTATGACAGGGGGCAACAATCAGCCCCAGCATTTT. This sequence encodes CASSMTGGNNQPQHF.

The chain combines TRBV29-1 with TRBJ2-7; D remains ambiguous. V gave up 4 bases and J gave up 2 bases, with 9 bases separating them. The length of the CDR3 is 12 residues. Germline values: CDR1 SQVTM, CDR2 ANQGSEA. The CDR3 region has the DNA TGCAGCGTTGTTGGCACTACCTACGAGCAGTACTTC. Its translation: CSVVGTTYEQYF.

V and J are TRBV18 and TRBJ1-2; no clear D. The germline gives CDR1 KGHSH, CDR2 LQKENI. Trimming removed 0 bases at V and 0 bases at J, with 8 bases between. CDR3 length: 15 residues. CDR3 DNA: TGTGCCAGCTCACCACCATCTTTAGCTAACTATGGCTACACCTTC. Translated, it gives CASSPPSLANYGYTF. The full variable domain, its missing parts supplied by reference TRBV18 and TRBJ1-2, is NAGVMQNPRHLVRRRGQEARLRCSPMKGHSHVYWYRQLPEEGLKFMVYLQKENIIDESGMPKERFSAEFPKEGPSILRIQQVVRGDSAAYFCASSPPSLANYGYTFGSGTRLTVV.

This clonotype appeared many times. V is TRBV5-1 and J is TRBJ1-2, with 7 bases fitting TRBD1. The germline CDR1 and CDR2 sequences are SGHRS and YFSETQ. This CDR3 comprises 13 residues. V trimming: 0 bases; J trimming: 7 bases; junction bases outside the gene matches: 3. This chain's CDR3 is CASSLEPGGGYTF. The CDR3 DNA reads TGCGCCAGCAGCTTGGAGCCAGGGGGTGGCTACACCTTC.